This is a list of T cell receptor beta chains from one sample in a study of Graves' ophthalmopathy and Graves' hyperthyroidism. One entry per CDR3 protein results from TCRdb running MiXCR on the multiplex PCR reads. The sample contains about 390,000 distinct CDR3 sequences, about a sixth of which appear only once. The sequenced material came from peripheral blood. These receptors were taken from an adult woman with stable Graves' hyperthyroidism. Both conserved end residues are part of each CDR3. The D gene is left open where the match is weak. For some rows the clone size is stated as once, few or many, or as a class when expanded; others skip it.

>TRBJ1-2|many|.|TRBV7-2
TGTGCCAGCAGCCACGGGACAAACTATGGCTACACCTTC
CASSHGTNYGYTF
>TRBJ1-1|many|.|TRBV9
TGTGCCAGCAGCGTAGATCCGGAGCTGAACACTGAAGCTTTCTTT
CASSVDPELNTEAFF
>TRBJ2-7|many|.|TRBV4-2
TGTGCCAGCAGCCAAGACGGCAGGGAGGCCTACGAGCAGTACTTC
CASSQDGREAYEQYF
>TRBJ1-5|many|TRBD1|TRBV5-6
TGTGCCAGCAGCTGGGGAACAGGGGGACAGCCCCAGCATTTT
CASSWGTGGQPQHF
>TRBJ2-6|few|.|TRBV4-2
TGTGCCAGCAGCCAAGAGAGGGGCTCTGGGGCCAACGTCCTGACTTTC
CASSQERGSGANVLTF
>TRBJ2-7|many|TRBD2|TRBV6-1
TGTGCCAGCAGTACCCCGGGGACTAGCGGGAGTTACGAGCAGTACTTC
CASSTPGTSGSYEQYF
>TRBJ1-6|.|.|TRBV12-3/TRBV12-4
.
CASSSSTVSPLHF
>TRBJ1-2|many|TRBD1|TRBV7-2
TGTGCCAGCAGCTTAAGGGACAGGGGTGACAACTATGGCTACACCTTC
CASSLRDRGDNYGYTF
>TRBJ2-5|many|.|TRBV7-2
TGTGCCAGCAGCTTAAGGACTGCGCGAGAGACCCAGTACTTC
CASSLRTARETQYF
>TRBJ2-7|few|.|TRBV19
TGTGCCAGTAGTCAGGGTCCCGACGAGCAGTACTTC
CASSQGPDEQYF
>TRBJ2-7|many|TRBD1|TRBV19
TGTGCCAGTAGTATCGGGACAGATTCCTACTACGAGCAGTACTTC
CASSIGTDSYYEQYF
>TRBJ2-7|many|.|TRBV28
TGTGCCACATGGACGGAGGGCTACGAGCAGTACTTC
CATWTEGYEQYF
>TRBJ2-7|many|TRBD1|TRBV28
TGTGCCAGCAGTCCGGACAGGGTGATGCACGAGCAGTACTTC
CASSPDRVMHEQYF
>TRBJ2-2|many|TRBD1|TRBV28
TGTGCCAGCAGTCAACAACCGGGACAGGGGGCGAACACCGGGGAGCTGTTTTTT
CASSQQPGQGANTGELFF
>TRBJ2-2|many|.|TRBV2
TGTGCCAGCAGGAGCGGAGCCACTAACACCGGGGAGCTGTTTTTT
CASRSGATNTGELFF
>TRBJ2-7|.|TRBD1|TRBV30
TGTGCCTGGGGACAGGGTACCGAGCAGTACTTC
CAWGQGTEQYF
>TRBJ2-2|many|TRBD1|TRBV6-5
TGTGCCAACCGGGACAGGGACCCTGAGAACACCGGGGAGCTGTTTTTT
CANRDRDPENTGELFF
>TRBJ2-5|.|.|TRBV19
TGTGCCAGTAAAGGACGGCTACAAGAGACCCAGTACTTC
CASKGRLQETQYF